The rows below give T cell receptor beta chains drawn from one sample of a study of T cells in Graves' hyperthyroidism and ophthalmopathy. TCRdb passed the multiplex PCR reads through MiXCR, listing each CDR3 protein once. Here the sample spans around 300,000 distinct CDR3 sequences, roughly 13% being singletons. Sequenced input: blood. The receptors originated from a woman aged 40 to 50 with Graves' ophthalmopathy. The CDR3 runs from the conserved cysteine through the conserved F or W. D genes are given only for firm matches. Expanded clones get a size class; other rows say once, few or many, or leave the size out.

TRBV6-1	many	NA	TRBJ2-1	TGTGCCAGCTCCCCCGGGCCCTACAATGAGCAGTTCTTC	CASSPGPYNEQFF
TRBV5-1	many	TRBD1	TRBJ2-7	TGCGCCAGCAGCAAAGGGACAGGGGGAGGCTACGAGCAGTACTTC	CASSKGTGGGYEQYF
TRBV7-9	NA	TRBD1	TRBJ2-6	TGTGCCAGCAGCCTACTAGGGACAGGCGACGTTTCTGGGGTCAACGTCCTGACTTTC	CASSLLGTGDVSGVNVLTF
TRBV5-4	few	NA	TRBJ2-1	TGTGCCAGCAGCTCCCGCCGTGGCGGGGACTACAATGAGCAGTTCTTC	CASSSRRGGDYNEQFF
TRBV20-1	few	NA	TRBJ1-4	TGCAGTGCTTCCCCACGTGGGGGCACTAATGAAAAACTGTTTTTT	CSASPRGGTNEKLFF
TRBV10-2	few	NA	TRBJ1-5	TGCGCCAGCAGTGAGTCGAACGGCAATCAGCCCCAGCATTTT	CASSESNGNQPQHF
TRBV3-1	many	TRBD1	TRBJ2-7	TGTGCCAGCGGGACAGGGGGAAACTACGAGCAGTACTTC	CASGTGGNYEQYF
TRBV28	many	NA	TRBJ1-2	TGTGCCAGCAGTCCCAATCCCGGGACGAGGATCGATGGCTACACCTTC	CASSPNPGTRIDGYTF
TRBV14	many	NA	TRBJ1-1	TGTGCCAGCAGCCAGAGGGACCGAGAAGCTTTCTTT	CASSQRDREAFF
TRBV28	many	TRBD2	TRBJ2-3	TGTGCCAGCAGTTTACTTGGACTAGCGGGAGGGCCAGATACGCAGTATTTT	CASSLLGLAGGPDTQYF
TRBV18	NA	TRBD1	TRBJ1-1	TGTGCCAGCTCCACTACAGGGGACACTGAAGCTTTCTTT	CASSTTGDTEAFF
TRBV12-5	many	NA	TRBJ2-1	TGTGCTAGTGGTTTGGCCCGATCGGGGGGCGAGCAGTTCTTC	CASGLARSGGEQFF
TRBV7-9	few	NA	TRBJ2-1	TGTGCCAGCAGCTTACGGGGAAGCACTGTAAACAATGAGCAGTTCTTC	CASSLRGSTVNNEQFF
TRBV3-1	many	NA	TRBJ2-3	TGTGCCAGCAGCCCATCTTGGCGGGATAACACAGATACGCAGTATTTT	CASSPSWRDNTDTQYF
TRBV14	few	NA	TRBJ2-1	TGTGCCAGCAGCCAAGACCTGTCCTCCTACAATGAGCAGTTCTTC	CASSQDLSSYNEQFF
TRBV30	NA	NA	TRBJ2-2	TGTGCCTGGAGCGGGAGAGGGGGGACCGGGGAGCTGTTTTTT	CAWSGRGGTGELFF
TRBV6-5	NA	NA	TRBJ2-7	TGTGCCAGCAGTTCCCAACAGGGAAACTACGAGCAGTACTTC	CASSSQQGNYEQYF
TRBV27	many	NA	TRBJ2-5	TGTGCCAGCAGTCAACGGGACTTAGAGACCCAGTACTTC	CASSQRDLETQYF
TRBV2	many	NA	TRBJ1-5	TGTGCCAGCAGTGATGGGTACAGTGTTCAGCCCCAGCATTTT	CASSDGYSVQPQHF
TRBV5-5	NA	NA	TRBJ1-1	TGTGCCAGCAGCTTGGCCGCTACAGACAACACTGAAGCTTTCTTT	CASSLAATDNTEAFF
TRBV20-1	many	TRBD1	TRBJ1-1	TGCAGTGCAACCCGACAGGGGATGTGGGACACTGAAGCTTTCTTT	CSATRQGMWDTEAFF
TRBV18	NA	TRBD2	TRBJ2-1	TGTGCCAGCTCCCCTCTAGCGGGTTATATGGATGAGCAGTTCTTC	CASSPLAGYMDEQFF
TRBV18	few	NA	TRBJ2-1	TGTGCCAGCTCACCTACCAGTCCACCGGGGCAGTTCTTC	CASSPTSPPGQFF
TRBV11-2	many	TRBD2	TRBJ2-7	TGTGCCAGCAGCTTAGGACTAGCGGGCAACTACGAGCAGTACTTC	CASSLGLAGNYEQYF
TRBV28	few	TRBD1	TRBJ1-2	TGTGCCAGCAGGACCCATCCCGGGACAGGGGATGGCTACACCTTC	CASRTHPGTGDGYTF
TRBV25-1	NA	NA	TRBJ2-3	TGTGCCAGCAGTGATCCCCCCGGCAGCCCCACTGCCCCTAGGCAGTATTTT	CASSDPPGSPTAPRQYF
TRBV20-1	many	TRBD1	TRBJ2-3	TGCAGTGCGGAGACAGGGGTAGATACGCAGTATTTT	CSAETGVDTQYF
TRBV28	NA	NA	TRBJ2-7	TGTGCCAGCAGTCTGACAGTTCCTCCCTACGAGCAGTACTTC	CASSLTVPPYEQYF
TRBV5-1	few	TRBD1	TRBJ2-7	TGCGCCAGCAGTCCTACAAACAGGGGGAACGAGCAGTACTTC	CASSPTNRGNEQYF
TRBV15	few	TRBD1	TRBJ2-2	TGTGCCACCAGCAGAGTCGGCGCAGGGGGCGGCAGGGAGCTGTTTTTT	CATSRVGAGGGRELFF
TRBV19	NA	TRBD2	TRBJ2-1	TGTGCCAGTAGTATGAGAAGGACTAGCGGCTACAATGAGCAGTTCTTC	CASSMRRTSGYNEQFF
TRBV7-2	few	NA	TRBJ1-1	TGTGCCAGCAGCTTAGCGATATTGGGGAGGGACACTGAAGCTTTCTTT	CASSLAILGRDTEAFF
TRBV24-1	NA	TRBD2	TRBJ2-1	TGTGCCACCAGTGGCCCGGGGCGGGAGCCCTACAATGAGCAGTTCTTC	CATSGPGREPYNEQFF
TRBV2	many	NA	TRBJ2-4	TGTGCCAGCAGGAGGACTGTGACAAAAAACATTCAGTACTTC	CASRRTVTKNIQYF
TRBV27	many	NA	TRBJ1-5	TGTGCCAGCAGTTTGTACGGGGGATACAATCAGCCCCAGCATTTT	CASSLYGGYNQPQHF
TRBV30	NA	TRBD2	TRBJ2-7	TGTGCCTGGAGTGAAAGAATGTGGGCGGGAGGGCAGTACTTC	CAWSERMWAGGQYF
TRBV30	NA	NA	TRBJ1-1	TGTGCCTGGAGTGTAGGAGGGTCGGGCGGCACTGAAGCTTTCTTT	CAWSVGGSGGTEAFF
TRBV18	few	NA	TRBJ2-7	TGTGCCAGCTCACCCTGGGGGGCCCTCTACGAGCAGTACTTC	CASSPWGALYEQYF
TRBV20-1	many	TRBD2	TRBJ2-7	TGCAGTGCTAGAGATTTAGCGGGAGGGCCCTACGAGCAGTACTTC	CSARDLAGGPYEQYF
TRBV19	NA	TRBD2	TRBJ2-1	TGTGCCAGTAGGGGCGGGAGACGGCAGTTCTTC	CASRGGRRQFF
TRBV4-1	few	NA	TRBJ2-5	TGCGCCAGCAGCCACAGCGGCCCCCAAGGAGAGACCCAGTACTTC	CASSHSGPQGETQYF